These 28 T cell receptor beta chains came from one sample sequenced in a study of vaccination and CD4 T cells after COVID-19 (dated by TCRdb to between 2021 and 2024). These receptors have no known antigen. Preparation of the library involved PCR. The sample was run on an Illumina iSeq 100. DNA from cultured CD4+ T cells was subjected to TCR sequencing with the Oncomine TCR Beta short-read assay at the Johns Hopkins FTIC core. TCRdb trimmed public reads at Q25 via fastp, called clones via MiXCR and kept in-frame beta chains. Every entry covers one CDR3 protein and lists the most common genes and DNA from its rows. This sample has about 11,000 distinct CDR3 sequences in its table, and around three fifths of those were observed once. Of the sample, roughly 25% falls within the top ten clones. Read against the paper, the sample's treatment or condition label means: roughly 11-day PBMC culture with coronavirus spike peptide pools or control peptides (ViraFEST assay).

Specimen: CD4+ T cells from blood, cultured in vitro, collected before SARS-CoV-2 vaccination. All receptors come from a human donor who had recovered from COVID-19.

V usage is TRBV28 and J usage is TRBJ2-5; tentative D call: TRBD2 (5 bases). Per germline, CDR1 MDHEN and CDR2 SYDVKM. The CDR3 runs to 17 residues. Trimming stripped 2 bases from V and 5 bases from J, with 21 bases between. The CDR3 loop is CASSLPPVAGTKETQYF. DNA of the CDR3: TGTGCCAGCAGTTTACCGCCTGTCGCGGGTACGAAGGAGACCCAGTACTTC.

The chain recombines TRBV27 with TRBJ1-6; possible D gene TRBD1, 6 bases. Germline lookup yields CDR1 MNHEY and CDR2 SMNVEV (reference sequence). This CDR3 has 15 amino acids. Between the trimmed V and J ends, which lost 8 bases and 7 bases, there was a span of 18 bases. Here the CDR3 reads CASRRGGGLNSPLHF. The CDR3 DNA reads TGTGCCAGCCGCAGGGGCGGGGGATTAAATTCACCCCTCCACTTT.

CDR3 sequence reads: CASSGARRGTDTQYF. The CDR3 coding sequence is TGTGCCAGCAGTGGGGCCAGGCGAGGCACAGATACGCAGTATTTT. The rearrangement links TRBV28 to TRBJ2-3, with D maybe TRBD1 (5 bases). Per the germline V gene, CDR1 is MDHEN and CDR2 is SYDVKM. V lost 5 bases to trimming and J lost 1 base, with 13 bases between them. The CDR3 is 15 residues long.

J is TRBJ2-6 and V is TRBV2, with 10 nucleotides matching TRBD2. Germline loops: CDR1 SNHLY, CDR2 FYNNEI. The CDR3 length is 16 residues. V was clipped by 7 bases and J by 1 base; unmatched bases: 4. CDR3 loop: CASTAGLASGANVLTF. The CDR3 DNA sequence: TGTGCCAGCACCGCGGGACTAGCGTCTGGGGCCAACGTCCTGACTTTC.

The chain employs TRBV6-1 and TRBJ1-5; unclear D gene. In germline, CDR1 is MNHNS, CDR2 SASEGT. This CDR3 spans 16 amino acids. Trimming left V 0 bases short and J 3 bases short, with 12 bases between. DNA of the CDR3: TGTGCCAGCAGTGAAGCGGACCTTCCGCCCAATCAGCCCCAGCATTTT. The encoded protein is CASSEADLPPNQPQHF.

The chain uses TRBV6-1 and TRBJ2-1, with D tentatively TRBD2 (5 bases). The CDR3 loop spans 17 amino acids. Germline-derived CDR1 and CDR2 are MNHNS and SASEGT. Trimming took 6 bases from V and 0 from J, leaving 18 bases between them. CDR3 protein: CASRESLVASSYNEQFF. The CDR3 DNA reads as TGTGCCAGCAGGGAATCTTTGGTAGCGAGCTCCTACAATGAGCAGTTCTTC.

V is TRBV24-1 and J is TRBJ2-1, with a tentative D call TRBD2 (5 bases). This CDR3 contains 16 residues. Looked up from germline, CDR1 is KGHDR and CDR2 is SFDVKD. Deletions cut 3 bases from V and 0 bases from J, with 11 bases between. The CDR3 is CATSDRRAYSYNEQFF. In DNA form, the CDR3 reads TGTGCCACCAGTGATCGGCGGGCATACTCCTACAATGAGCAGTTCTTC.

CDR3: CAWSTSGSGNEQFF. In nucleotides, the CDR3 is TGTGCCTGGAGTACCAGCGGGAGTGGTAATGAGCAGTTCTTC. This chain uses TRBV30 with TRBJ2-1, with TRBD2 matching 8 bases. The CDR3 has 14 residues. Germline V CDR1 and CDR2: GTSNPN, SVGIG (reference sequence). The J segment lost 7 bases and the V segment lost 2 bases, leaving 7 bases of the junction unmatched.

This clonotype was seen only once. The chain is built from TRBV7-2 and TRBJ2-1; 9 nucleotides align to TRBD2. V dropped 5 bases and J dropped 5; count of bases not matched to a gene: 7. The CDR3 has 15 residues. Germline values: CDR1 SGHTA, CDR2 FQGNSA. The CDR3 is CASSVSGRSDNEQFF. In DNA, the CDR3 is TGTGCCAGCAGCGTTAGCGGGAGAAGCGACAATGAGCAGTTCTTC.

V is TRBV2 and J is TRBJ1-5, with 7 nucleotides matching TRBD1. CDR3 length: 13 residues. Germline CDR1 is SNHLY and CDR2 is FYNNEI. After removal of 6 bases from V and 3 bases from J, the junction contained 2 bases not matched to a gene. CDR3 loop: CASRGQVNQPQHF. The CDR3 bases are TGTGCCAGCAGAGGACAGGTCAATCAGCCCCAGCATTTT.

The chain has TRBV18 and TRBJ1-1; 7 bases align to TRBD1. The CDR3 is made up of 14 amino acids. J gave up 1 base and V 6 bases, and 5 bases lay outside the gene matches. CDR1 is KGHSH and CDR2 is LQKENI in the germline V gene. CDR3 residues: CASSPGGWNTEAFF. DNA for the CDR3: TGTGCCAGCTCCCCAGGGGGTTGGAACACTGAAGCTTTCTTT. The entire variable domain, with the rest obtained from reference TRBV18 and TRBJ1-1, is as follows: NAGVMQNPRHLVRRRGQEARLRCSPMKGHSHVYWYRQLPEEGLKFMVYLQKENIIDESGMPKERFSAEFPKEGPSILRIQQVVRGDSAAYFCASSPGGWNTEAFFGQGTRLTVV.

V usage is TRBV7-2 and J usage is TRBJ2-2; D is perhaps TRBD1 (6 bases). CDR3 length: 15 residues. Trimming shortened V by 1 base and J by 4 bases, and 10 bases separated the two germline ends. The germline V gene has CDR1 SGHTA and CDR2 FQGNSA. Written as DNA, the CDR3 is TGTGCCAGCAGCTTAGGCAGGGGTTTCACCGGGGAGCTGTTTTTT. Amino acids: CASSLGRGFTGELFF.

This chain uses TRBV20-1 with TRBJ1-4; 7 nucleotides match TRBD1. V shed 6 bases and J 8 bases; nucleotides not matched to a gene: 6. The CDR3 is made up of 12 amino acids. Germline V gene data show CDR1 as DFQATT and CDR2 as SNEGSKA (reference sequence). The CDR3 is CSASRQGEKLFF. CDR3 sequence (DNA): TGCAGTGCCAGTAGACAGGGCGAAAAACTGTTTTTT.

The V call is TRBV7-8, the J call TRBJ2-7, with 8 positions matching TRBD2. The J segment lost 6 bases and the V segment lost 5 bases, leaving 12 bases of the junction unmatched. The CDR3 length is 15 residues. Germline values: CDR1 SGHVS, CDR2 FQNEAQ. CDR3 in DNA: TGTGCCAGCAGCCCCCAGACTAGCGCGTTAGGCGAGCAGTACTTC. As protein: CASSPQTSALGEQYF.

This sequence joins TRBV28 and TRBJ1-1; perhaps TRBD1 as D (6 bases). CDR1 and CDR2 (germline): MDHEN, SYDVKM. The CDR3 has 13 amino acids. With 6 bases removed from V and 11 bases from J, the gap between germline ends came to 19 bases. The CDR3 reads CASSPLGAGKAFF. Here the CDR3 DNA reads TGTGCCAGCAGCCCCTTGGGGGCAGGGAAGGCTTTCTTT.

The chain is built from TRBV20-1 and TRBJ2-7; tentatively, D is TRBD1 (5 bases). The germline CDR1 and CDR2 sequences are DFQATT and SNEGSKA (reference sequence). V dropped 3 bases and J dropped 3 bases, with 15 bases sitting between them. The CDR3 runs 14 residues. The CDR3 DNA follows: TGCAGTGCTAGTAGGCAGGGAATGGTCTACGAGCAGTACTTC. Its translation: CSASRQGMVYEQYF.

The chain uses TRBV27 and TRBJ1-2; 7 positions agree with TRBD1. The CDR3 is 16 amino acids. V gave up 5 bases and J gave up 1 base; unmatched junction bases: 10. The V gene's germline CDR1 is MNHEY and CDR2 SMNVEV (reference sequence). Here the CDR3 reads CASSRRGLYLNYGYTF. For the CDR3, the DNA is TGTGCCAGCAGTAGAAGGGGGCTCTACCTTAACTATGGCTACACCTTC.

The chain couples TRBV12-3 or TRBV12-4 to TRBJ2-5; D unclear. Trimming left V 4 bases short and J 3 bases short, with 6 bases between. This CDR3 has 12 amino acids. The CDR3 DNA is TGTGCCAGCAGTTCCTATAAAGAGACCCAGTACTTC. Protein sequence: CASSSYKETQYF.

The V and J genes are TRBV5-6 and TRBJ2-3; D gene ambiguous. V lost 0 bases and J 5 bases, leaving 10 bases between the germline ends. Germline CDR1 reads SGHDT; CDR2 reads YYEEEE. The CDR3 runs 14 residues. The CDR3 nucleotides read TGTGCCAGCAGCTTGGAACAGTGGGGAGATACGCAGTATTTT. Amino acids: CASSLEQWGDTQYF.

This rearrangement joins TRBV20-1 to TRBJ2-3, with 16 bases identical to TRBD2. This CDR3 comprises 18 residues. Germline CDR1 is DFQATT and CDR2 is SNEGSKA (reference sequence). V lost 0 bases to trimming and J lost 2 bases; unmatched junction nucleotides: 5. CDR3 in amino acids: CSARDQGTSGRATDTQYF. Here the CDR3 DNA reads TGCAGTGCTAGAGATCAAGGGACTAGCGGGAGGGCCACAGATACGCAGTATTTT.

This rearrangement joins TRBV20-1 to TRBJ1-5, with a weak D call TRBD1 (5 bases). Germline V gene data show CDR1 as DFQATT and CDR2 as SNEGSKA (reference sequence). The germline V and J ends were trimmed by 5 bases and 4 bases, with 12 bases remaining between them. The CDR3 has 13 amino acids. CDR3 DNA: TGCAGTGCTGCGCTGACAGCAAATCAGCCCCAGCATTTT. The encoded protein is CSAALTANQPQHF.

This clonotype was seen just once. The rearrangement uses TRBV2 and TRBJ2-4, with unresolved D. This CDR3 has 14 residues. V was pared by 0 bases and J by 8 bases, with 11 bases between. Germline-derived CDR1 and CDR2 are SNHLY and FYNNEI. CDR3 region: CASSEAPLGYIQYF. CDR3 in DNA: TGTGCCAGCAGTGAAGCTCCCCTGGGGTACATTCAGTACTTC.

In this sample, this clonotype turned up once. The rearrangement joins TRBV20-1 to TRBJ2-7; 11 bases map to TRBD2. The germline V gene encodes CDR1 DFQATT and CDR2 SNEGSKA (reference sequence). With V trimmed by 3 bases and J by 1 base, 2 bases remained unmatched. The CDR3 is made up of 14 amino acids. This CDR3 reads CSASPSGRSYEQYF. The CDR3 region has the DNA TGCAGTGCTAGTCCTAGCGGGAGGTCCTACGAGCAGTACTTC.

The rearrangement joins TRBV6-1 to TRBJ1-2; D is unclear. The CDR3 loop spans 12 amino acids. V lost 4 bases and J lost 8, with 11 bases in between. Germline CDR1 is MNHNS and CDR2 is SASEGT. In DNA form, the CDR3 reads TGTGCCAGCAGTGCTCTGCTCTCCGGCTACACCTTC. Translation: CASSALLSGYTF.

This clonotype has a single count. The chain combines TRBV9 with TRBJ2-5; 7 positions agree with TRBD2. Trimming cost V 0 bases and J 5 bases; bases outside gene matches: 7. Germline CDR1 and CDR2: SGDLS and YYNGEE. This CDR3 is built from 15 residues. This chain's CDR3 is CASSVGNLGGETQYF. The CDR3 DNA sequence: TGTGCCAGCAGCGTAGGCAATCTCGGGGGGGAGACCCAGTACTTC. Complete variable domain (other parts from reference TRBV9 and TRBJ2-5): DSGVTQTPKHLITATGQRVTLRCSPRSGDLSVYWYQQSLDQGLQFLIQYYNGEERAKGNILERFSAQQFPDLHSELNLSSLELGDSALYFCASSVGNLGGETQYFGPGTRLLVL.

The rearrangement links TRBV20-1 to TRBJ2-5; no definite D call. Germline lookup yields CDR1 DFQATT and CDR2 SNEGSKA (reference sequence). V lost 7 bases and J 1 base, leaving 4 bases between the germline ends. This CDR3 is 10 amino acids long. The CDR3 is CSGSQETQYF. CDR3 nucleotides: TGCAGTGGGTCCCAAGAGACCCAGTACTTC.

Only a few counts were recorded for this clonotype. This chain uses TRBV24-1 with TRBJ2-3, with 9 positions matching TRBD1. CDR1 is KGHDR and CDR2 is SFDVKD in the germline V gene. Losses at the gene ends were 4 bases for V and 5 bases for J; bases not matched to a gene: 6. The CDR3 is 15 amino acids. The CDR3: CATSDPGQGRDTQYF. Here the CDR3 DNA reads TGTGCCACCAGTGACCCCGGACAGGGGAGAGATACGCAGTATTTT.

This clonotype was seen more than once but under ten times. The chain combines TRBV6-5 with TRBJ2-5; 16 bases are shared with TRBD2. V dropped 0 bases and J dropped 5; count of bases not matched to a gene: 6. This CDR3 has 18 amino acids. Per the germline V gene, CDR1 is MNHEY and CDR2 is SVGAGI. CDR3 region: CASSYSPGLAGGEETQYF. DNA of the CDR3: TGTGCCAGCAGTTACTCACCGGGACTAGCGGGAGGGGAGGAGACCCAGTACTTC.